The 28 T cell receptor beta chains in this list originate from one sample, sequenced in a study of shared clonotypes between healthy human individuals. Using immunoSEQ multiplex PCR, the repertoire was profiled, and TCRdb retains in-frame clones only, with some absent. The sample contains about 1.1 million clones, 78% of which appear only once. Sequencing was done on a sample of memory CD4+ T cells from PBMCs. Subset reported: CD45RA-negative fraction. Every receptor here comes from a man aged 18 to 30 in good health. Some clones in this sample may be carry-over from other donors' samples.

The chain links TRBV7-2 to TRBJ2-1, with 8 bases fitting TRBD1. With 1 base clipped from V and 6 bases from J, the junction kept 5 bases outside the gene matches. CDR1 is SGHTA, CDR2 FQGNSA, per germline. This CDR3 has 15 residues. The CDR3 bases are TGTGCCAGCAGCTTAGGGGCGGACAGGGCCAATGAGCAGTTCTTC. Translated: CASSLGADRANEQFF. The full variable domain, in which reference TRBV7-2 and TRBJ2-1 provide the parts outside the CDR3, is GAGVSQSPSNKVTEKGKDVELRCDPISGHTALYWYRQSLGQGLEFLIYFQGNSAPDKSGLPSDRFSAERTGGSVSTLTIQRTQQEDSAVYLCASSLGADRANEQFFGPGTRLTVL.

The CDR3 is CASSLAGGGSEAFF. CDR3 DNA: TGTGCCAGCAGCTTAGCCGGTGGAGGGTCTGAAGCTTTCTTT. The chain has TRBV7-8 and TRBJ1-1; D is ambiguous. The CDR3 has 14 residues. The germline V and J ends were trimmed by 0 bases and 6 bases, with 11 bases remaining between them. CDR1 is SGHVS and CDR2 is FQNEAQ in the germline V gene.

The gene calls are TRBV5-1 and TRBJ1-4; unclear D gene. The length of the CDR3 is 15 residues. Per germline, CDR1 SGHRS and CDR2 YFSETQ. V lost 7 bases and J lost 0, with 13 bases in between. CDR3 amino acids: CASRDPGATNEKLFF. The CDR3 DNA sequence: TGCGCCAGCCGTGATCCGGGTGCAACTAATGAAAAACTGTTTTTT.

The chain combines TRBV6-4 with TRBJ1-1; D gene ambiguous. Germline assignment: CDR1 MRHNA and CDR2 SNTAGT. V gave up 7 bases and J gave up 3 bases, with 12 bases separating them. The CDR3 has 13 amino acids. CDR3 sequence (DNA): TGTGCCAGCAAGACGAGGGAAGACACTGAAGCTTTCTTT. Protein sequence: CASKTREDTEAFF.

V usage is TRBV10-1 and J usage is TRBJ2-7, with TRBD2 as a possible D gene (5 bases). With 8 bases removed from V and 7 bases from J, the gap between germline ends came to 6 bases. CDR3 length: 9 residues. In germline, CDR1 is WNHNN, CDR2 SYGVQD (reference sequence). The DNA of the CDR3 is TGCGCCAGCCGCGGGGAGCAGTACTTC. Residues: CASRGEQYF.

Written as DNA, the CDR3 is TGCGCCAGCAGCCAAGGGGGTAGGCAGTACTTC. It codes for CASSQGGRQYF. The V call is TRBV4-3, the J call TRBJ2-7; D uncertain. Germline V gives CDR1 LGHNA, CDR2 YSLEER. The CDR3 is made up of 11 amino acids. The V end was cut by 1 base, the J end by 9 bases, with 7 bases between.

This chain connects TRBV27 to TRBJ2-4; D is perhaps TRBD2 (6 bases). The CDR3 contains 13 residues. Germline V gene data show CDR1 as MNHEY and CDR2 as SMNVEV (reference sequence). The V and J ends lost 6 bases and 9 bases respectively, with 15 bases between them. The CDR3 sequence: CASRESEGGIQYF. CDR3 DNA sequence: TGTGCCAGCAGAGAGTCGGAGGGAGGCATTCAGTACTTC.

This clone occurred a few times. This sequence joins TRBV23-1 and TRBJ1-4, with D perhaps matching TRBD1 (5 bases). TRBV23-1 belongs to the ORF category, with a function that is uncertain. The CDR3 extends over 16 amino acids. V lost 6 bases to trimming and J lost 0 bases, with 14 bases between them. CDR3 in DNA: TGCGCCAGCAGGACCCGAGGGACCGCAACTAATGAAAAACTGTTTTTT. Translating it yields CASRTRGTATNEKLFF.

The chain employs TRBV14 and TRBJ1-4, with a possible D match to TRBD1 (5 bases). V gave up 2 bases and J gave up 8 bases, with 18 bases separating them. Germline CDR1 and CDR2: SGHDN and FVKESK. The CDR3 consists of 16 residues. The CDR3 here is CASSQFRGVPGEKLFF. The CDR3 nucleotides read TGTGCCAGCAGCCAATTCCGAGGGGTGCCGGGGGAAAAACTGTTTTTT.

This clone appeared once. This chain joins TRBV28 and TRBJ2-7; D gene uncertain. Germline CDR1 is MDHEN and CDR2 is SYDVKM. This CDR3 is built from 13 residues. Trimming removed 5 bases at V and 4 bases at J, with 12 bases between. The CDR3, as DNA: TGTGCCAGCAGTCGGGCCTTTGCGTACGAGCAGTACTTC. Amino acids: CASSRAFAYEQYF.

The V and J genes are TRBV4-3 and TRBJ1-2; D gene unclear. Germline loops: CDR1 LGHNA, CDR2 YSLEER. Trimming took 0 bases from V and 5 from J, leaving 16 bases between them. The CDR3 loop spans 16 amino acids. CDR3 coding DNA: TGCGCCAGCAGCCAAGACCCCTTGGCGCCGAGGTATGGCTACACCTTC. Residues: CASSQDPLAPRYGYTF.

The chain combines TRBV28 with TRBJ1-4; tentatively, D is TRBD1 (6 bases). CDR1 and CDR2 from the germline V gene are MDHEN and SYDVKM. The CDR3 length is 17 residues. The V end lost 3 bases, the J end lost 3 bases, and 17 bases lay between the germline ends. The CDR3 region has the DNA TGTGCCAGCAGTTTTCCGAGAGGGGGGAGGGCTAATGAAAAACTGTTTTTT. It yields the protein CASSFPRGGRANEKLFF.

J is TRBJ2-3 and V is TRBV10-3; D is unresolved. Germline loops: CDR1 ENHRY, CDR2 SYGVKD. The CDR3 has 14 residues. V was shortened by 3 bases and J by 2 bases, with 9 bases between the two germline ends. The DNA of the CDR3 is TGTGCCATCAGTGATGGTAGGGTCACAGATACGCAGTATTTT. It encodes CAISDGRVTDTQYF.

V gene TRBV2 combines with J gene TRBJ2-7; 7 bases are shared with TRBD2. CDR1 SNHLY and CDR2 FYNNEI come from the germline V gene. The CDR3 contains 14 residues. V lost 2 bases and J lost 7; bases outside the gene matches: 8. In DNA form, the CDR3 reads TGTGCCAGCAGTGAAACGACTAGCCGTCCGGAGCAGTACTTC. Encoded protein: CASSETTSRPEQYF.

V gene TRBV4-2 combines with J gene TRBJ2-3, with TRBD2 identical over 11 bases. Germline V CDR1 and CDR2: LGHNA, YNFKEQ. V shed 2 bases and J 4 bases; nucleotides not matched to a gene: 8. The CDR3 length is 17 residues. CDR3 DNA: TGTGCCAGCAGCCAAAAGAAGTGGGGACTAGCGGCAGATACGCAGTATTTT. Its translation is CASSQKKWGLAADTQYF.

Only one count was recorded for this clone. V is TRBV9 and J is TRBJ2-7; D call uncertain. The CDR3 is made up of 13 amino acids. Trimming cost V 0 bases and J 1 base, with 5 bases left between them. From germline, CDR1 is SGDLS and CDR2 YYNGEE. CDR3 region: CASSVVDSYEQYF. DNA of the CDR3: TGTGCCAGCAGCGTAGTTGATTCCTACGAGCAGTACTTC.

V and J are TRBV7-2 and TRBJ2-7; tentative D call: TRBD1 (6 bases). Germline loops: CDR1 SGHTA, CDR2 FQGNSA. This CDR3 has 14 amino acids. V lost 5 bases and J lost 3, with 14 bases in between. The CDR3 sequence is CASSLDSLFYEQYF. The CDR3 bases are TGTGCCAGCAGCCTGGACAGCCTCTTCTACGAGCAGTACTTC.

The chain's CDR3 is CASSRTRGRETQYF. The CDR3 region has the DNA TGTGCCAGCAGCCGTACCAGGGGGAGGGAGACCCAGTACTTC. This sequence joins TRBV6-1 and TRBJ2-5, with D tentatively TRBD1 (7 bases). Germline V gene sequence: CDR1 MNHNS, CDR2 SASEGT. The CDR3 spans 14 residues. V was clipped by 6 bases and J by 5 bases, with 16 bases between them.

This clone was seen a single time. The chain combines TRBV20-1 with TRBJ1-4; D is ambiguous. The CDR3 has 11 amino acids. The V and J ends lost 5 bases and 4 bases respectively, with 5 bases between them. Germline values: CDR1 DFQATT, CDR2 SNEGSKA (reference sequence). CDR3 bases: TGCAGTGCTTCGGGTAATGAAAAACTGTTTTTT. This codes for CSASGNEKLFF.

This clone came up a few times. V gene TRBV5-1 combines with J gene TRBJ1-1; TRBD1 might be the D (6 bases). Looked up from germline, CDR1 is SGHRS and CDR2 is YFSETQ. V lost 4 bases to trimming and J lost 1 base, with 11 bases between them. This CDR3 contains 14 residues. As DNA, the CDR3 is TGCGCCAGCAGCAGAGGGGACACGAACACTGAAGCTTTCTTT. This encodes CASSRGDTNTEAFF.

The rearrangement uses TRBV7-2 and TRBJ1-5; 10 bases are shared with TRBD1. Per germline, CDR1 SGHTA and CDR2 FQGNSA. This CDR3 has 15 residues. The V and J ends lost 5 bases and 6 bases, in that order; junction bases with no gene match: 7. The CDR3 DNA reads TGTGCCAGCAGCGAAAGACAGGGGGCCGGTCAGCCCCAGCATTTT. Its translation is CASSERQGAGQPQHF.

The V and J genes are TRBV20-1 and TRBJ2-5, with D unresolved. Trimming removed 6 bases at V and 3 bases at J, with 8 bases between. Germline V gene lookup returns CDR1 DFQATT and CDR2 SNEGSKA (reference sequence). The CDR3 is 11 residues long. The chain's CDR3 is CSARTEETQYF. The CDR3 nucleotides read TGCAGTGCCCGGACGGAAGAGACCCAGTACTTC.

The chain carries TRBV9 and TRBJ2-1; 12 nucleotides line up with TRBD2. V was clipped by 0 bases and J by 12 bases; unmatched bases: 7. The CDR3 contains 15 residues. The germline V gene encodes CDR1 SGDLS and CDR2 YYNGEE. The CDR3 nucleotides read TGTGCCAGCAGCGTAGGACTAGCGGGAGAGTATGCGCAGTTCTTC. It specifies CASSVGLAGEYAQFF.

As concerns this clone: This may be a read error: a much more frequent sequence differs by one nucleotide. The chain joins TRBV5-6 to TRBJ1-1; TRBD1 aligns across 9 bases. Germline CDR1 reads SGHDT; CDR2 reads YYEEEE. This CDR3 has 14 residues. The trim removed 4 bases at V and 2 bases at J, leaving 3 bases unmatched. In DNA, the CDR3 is TGTGCCAGCAGCCACAGGGGGCCAAACACTGAAGCTTTCTTT. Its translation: CASSHRGPNTEAFF.

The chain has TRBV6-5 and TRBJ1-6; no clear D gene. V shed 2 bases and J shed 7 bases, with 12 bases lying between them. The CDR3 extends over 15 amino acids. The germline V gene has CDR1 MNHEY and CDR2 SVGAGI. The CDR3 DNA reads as TGTGCCAGCAGTTACGGGAGACGGACGAATTCACCCCTCCACTTT. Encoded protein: CASSYGRRTNSPLHF.

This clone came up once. The CDR3 loop reads CASSLSGRAGADTQYF. The CDR3 DNA reads TGCGCCAGCAGCTTGAGCGGGAGGGCCGGCGCAGATACGCAGTATTTT. V is TRBV5-1 and J is TRBJ2-3; 10 bases agree with TRBD2. Germline trimming cut 1 base from V and 4 bases from J; bases unmatched to any gene: 6. Germline loops: CDR1 SGHRS, CDR2 YFSETQ. The CDR3 runs 16 residues.

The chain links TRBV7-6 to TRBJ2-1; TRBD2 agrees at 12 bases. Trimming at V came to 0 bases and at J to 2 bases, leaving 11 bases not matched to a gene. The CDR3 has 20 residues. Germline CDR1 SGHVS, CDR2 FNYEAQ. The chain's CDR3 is CASSLATGASGRGTYNEQFF. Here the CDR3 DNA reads TGTGCCAGCAGCTTAGCAACGGGGGCTAGCGGGAGGGGGACCTACAATGAGCAGTTCTTC.

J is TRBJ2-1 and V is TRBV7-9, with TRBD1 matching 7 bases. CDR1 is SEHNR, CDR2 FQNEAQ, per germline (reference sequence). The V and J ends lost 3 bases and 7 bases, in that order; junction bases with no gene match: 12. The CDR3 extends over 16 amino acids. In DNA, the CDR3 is TGTGCCAGCAGCTTGTTACGGACAGGTTTGAGGAATGAGCAGTTCTTC. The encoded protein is CASSLLRTGLRNEQFF.